This entry lists 26 T cell receptor beta chains sequenced from one sample in a study of T cell changes during pregnancy in multiple sclerosis. Profiled with immunoSEQ multiplex PCR; TCRdb holds only in-frame clones, not every one. The sample gives 90,000 to 120,000 clones, about nine tenths of which show up once; 0.78% is in the top ten. The sample in question was peripheral blood, obtained in the third trimester of pregnancy. These receptors all stem from a female donor in good health, enrolled as a control in a pregnancy study.

The chain is built from TRBV19 and TRBJ1-1; the D gene is possibly TRBD1 (5 bases). The germline CDR1 and CDR2 sequences are LNHDA and SQIVND (reference sequence). The CDR3 loop spans 13 amino acids. Trimming stripped 3 bases from V and 4 bases from J, with 9 bases between. CDR3 nucleotides: TGTGCCAGTAGTATCGGAGGGACCACTGAAGCTTTCTTT. This translates into CASSIGGTTEAFF.

This rearrangement joins TRBV7-3 to TRBJ1-2; D remains unclear. Germline CDR1 is SGHTA and CDR2 is FQGTGA. V was clipped by 11 bases and J by 2 bases, with 6 bases between them. The CDR3 consists of 10 residues. The DNA for the CDR3 is TGTGCCGAGAGGAACTATGGCTACACCTTC. Protein product: CAERNYGYTF.

The chain carries TRBV4-3 and TRBJ2-7; 9 nucleotides agree with TRBD1. The V gene end was trimmed by 0 bases and the J gene end by 3 bases; junction bases not matched to a gene: 6. Germline V gene sequence: CDR1 LGHNA, CDR2 YSLEER. The CDR3 totals 16 residues. As DNA, the CDR3 is TGCGCCAGCAGCCAAGAAACGGGACAGGGCATCTACGAGCAGTACTTC. Translated, it gives CASSQETGQGIYEQYF.

This chain joins TRBV6-5 and TRBJ1-6; tentatively, D is TRBD1 (6 bases). The CDR3 has 15 residues. Trimming took 7 bases from V and 7 from J, leaving 17 bases between them. The germline CDR1 and CDR2 sequences are MNHEY and SVGAGI. The CDR3 coding sequence is TGTGCCAGCACCCGAACCGGGACAAAGAATTCACCCCTCCACTTT. Residues: CASTRTGTKNSPLHF.

V is TRBV11-2 and J is TRBJ2-7; 12 bases fit TRBD2. V lost 4 bases and J lost 4; bases outside the gene matches: 17. CDR1 is SGHAT and CDR2 is FQNNGV in the germline V gene. The CDR3 extends over 19 amino acids. The CDR3 here is CASSSSGLAGPENSYEQYF. CDR3 coding DNA: TGTGCCAGCAGCTCCTCAGGACTAGCGGGGCCCGAGAATTCTTACGAGCAGTACTTC.

The chain is built from TRBV6-6 and TRBJ1-4; no firm D call. The germline V gene encodes CDR1 MNHNY and CDR2 SVGAGI (reference sequence). The V and J ends lost 5 bases and 0 bases respectively, with 13 bases between them. The CDR3 has 16 residues. Here the CDR3 DNA reads TGTGCCAGCAGTCGAACGGCCGGGGCAACTAATGAAAAACTGTTTTTT. It is translated as CASSRTAGATNEKLFF.

The chain has TRBV18 and TRBJ1-2; D may be TRBD1 (6 bases). The CDR3 has 13 amino acids. V was clipped by 2 bases and J by 7 bases, with 11 bases between them. Germline loops: CDR1 KGHSH, CDR2 LQKENI. CDR3 loop: CASSPTGLSGYTF. The DNA of the CDR3 is TGTGCCAGCTCACCAACAGGGCTGAGTGGCTACACCTTC.

This clone was observed many times. The rearrangement joins TRBV7-2 to TRBJ2-7; TRBD2 agrees at 12 bases. V trimming: 2 bases; J trimming: 4 bases; junction bases outside the gene matches: 6. The germline V gene has CDR1 SGHTA and CDR2 FQGNSA. The CDR3 loop spans 16 amino acids. The CDR3 spells CASSLLGTSGSYEQYF. CDR3 coding DNA: TGTGCCAGCAGCTTACTCGGGACTAGCGGGTCTTACGAGCAGTACTTC.

V usage is TRBV5-8 and J usage is TRBJ2-2, with D unresolved. The CDR3 length is 14 residues. The germline V gene has CDR1 SGHTS and CDR2 YDEGEE. The V gene lost 7 bases and the J gene lost 1 base, with 11 bases spanning the gap. The CDR3 DNA reads as TGTGCCAGCCTCCGGCCGGGGAACACCGGGGAGCTGTTTTTT. This codes for CASLRPGNTGELFF.

The chain joins TRBV7-2 to TRBJ1-2; 7 bases are a match to TRBD1. Germline V lookup: CDR1 SGHTA, CDR2 FQGNSA. After removal of 1 base from V and 0 bases from J, the junction contained 5 bases not matched to a gene. The CDR3 is 16 residues long. CDR3 sequence reads: CASSLVPGQTNYGYTF. The CDR3 nucleotides are TGTGCCAGCAGCTTAGTACCGGGACAGACTAACTATGGCTACACCTTC.

The count of this clone is one. The chain recombines TRBV5-1 with TRBJ1-1; 7 bases are a match to TRBD1. Germline CDR1 is SGHRS and CDR2 is YFSETQ. V gave up 0 bases and J gave up 0 bases; unmatched junction bases: 8. This CDR3 is 17 amino acids long. This CDR3 reads CASSLAPQGVMNTEAFF. In DNA form, the CDR3 reads TGCGCCAGCAGCTTGGCCCCTCAGGGGGTGATGAACACTGAAGCTTTCTTT.

The V gene is TRBV19, the J gene TRBJ2-3; TRBD2 matches at 7 bases. This CDR3 is built from 14 residues. V was clipped by 3 bases and J by 3 bases; unmatched bases: 3. CDR1 and CDR2 (germline): LNHDA, SQIVND (reference sequence). The CDR3 sequence is CASSIGLETDTQYF. The CDR3 coding sequence is TGTGCCAGTAGTATCGGACTAGAAACAGATACGCAGTATTTT.

V is TRBV7-9 and J is TRBJ1-2; TRBD1 matches at 11 bases. This CDR3 has 18 residues. The V and J ends lost 3 bases and 0 bases, in that order; junction bases with no gene match: 9. Per germline, CDR1 SEHNR and CDR2 FQNEAQ (reference sequence). The chain's CDR3 is CASSFPGQGAAANYGYTF. The CDR3 DNA reads TGTGCCAGCAGCTTCCCCGGACAGGGGGCTGCAGCTAACTATGGCTACACCTTC.

The chain recombines TRBV7-8 with TRBJ2-7; D gene unclear. The CDR3 has 13 residues. Germline V gene sequence: CDR1 SGHVS, CDR2 FQNEAQ. V shed 5 bases and J shed 0 bases, with 8 bases lying between them. The CDR3 region has the DNA TGTGCCAGCAGCCCCCCCGGCTCCTACGAGCAGTACTTC. Protein product: CASSPPGSYEQYF.

This chain joins TRBV30 and TRBJ1-5; 7 nucleotides align to TRBD1. Per germline, CDR1 GTSNPN and CDR2 SVGIG (reference sequence). The CDR3 is 15 residues long. V lost 0 bases and J lost 5; bases outside the gene matches: 7. The CDR3 region has the DNA TGTGCCTGGAGTGTATGGGGCAGGGGGTATCAGCCCCAGCATTTT. This gives the protein CAWSVWGRGYQPQHF. Variable domain in full (rest from reference TRBV30 and TRBJ1-5): SQTIHQWPATLVQPVGSPLSLECTVEGTSNPNLYWYRQAAGRGLQLLFYSVGIGQISSEVPQNLSASRPQDRQFILSSKKLLLSDSGFYLCAWSVWGRGYQPQHFGDGTRLSIL.

The chain combines TRBV10-3 with TRBJ1-3; 10 nucleotides agree with TRBD1. CDR1 ENHRY and CDR2 SYGVKD come from the germline V gene. Trimming cost V 9 bases and J 1 base; bases outside gene matches: 9. This CDR3 has 16 residues. Here the CDR3 reads CAIGDRGRNSGNTIYF. DNA for the CDR3: TGTGCCATAGGAGACAGGGGGCGGAATTCTGGAAACACCATATATTTT.

The gene calls are TRBV19 and TRBJ2-1; D gene unclear. CDR1 is LNHDA, CDR2 SQIVND, per germline (reference sequence). The germline V and J ends were trimmed by 3 bases and 6 bases, with 6 bases remaining between them. The CDR3 loop spans 12 amino acids. The CDR3 loop reads CASSISSNEQFF. Here the CDR3 DNA reads TGTGCCAGTAGTATTTCTTCCAATGAGCAGTTCTTC.

This rearrangement joins TRBV5-6 to TRBJ2-5, with TRBD2 matching 7 bases. V lost 0 bases to trimming and J lost 7 bases; unmatched junction nucleotides: 6. Per the germline V gene, CDR1 is SGHDT and CDR2 is YYEEEE. The CDR3 covers 14 residues. The CDR3 spells CASSLGTRSRTQYF. The CDR3 coding sequence is TGTGCCAGCAGCTTGGGGACTAGATCGAGGACCCAGTACTTC.

The CDR3 loop is CASGGREGYTF. CDR3 in DNA: TGTGCCAGCGGCGGAAGGGAGGGCTACACCTTC. The rearrangement links TRBV7-2 to TRBJ1-2; D is uncertain. Germline values: CDR1 SGHTA, CDR2 FQGNSA. V gave up 8 bases and J gave up 8 bases, with 12 bases separating them. CDR3 size: 11 residues.

This clone was detected only once. The chain joins TRBV28 to TRBJ1-6; D is possibly TRBD1 (6 bases). The V end was cut by 9 bases, the J end by 8 bases, with 17 bases between. The CDR3 spans 14 residues. Germline V gene data show CDR1 as MDHEN and CDR2 as SYDVKM. The CDR3 region is CASLTGGRDSPLHF. The CDR3 DNA follows: TGTGCCAGTCTAACGGGGGGGCGGGATTCACCCCTCCACTTT.

This chain uses TRBV7-8 with TRBJ2-7; 8 nucleotides align to TRBD2. V trimming: 8 bases; J trimming: 2 bases; junction bases outside the gene matches: 5. The CDR3 is 13 amino acids. Germline V gives CDR1 SGHVS, CDR2 FQNEAQ. The CDR3 sequence: CASSRGGTYEQYF. Written as DNA, the CDR3 is TGTGCCAGCTCTCGGGGGGGCACCTACGAGCAGTACTTC. Using reference TRBV7-8 and TRBJ2-7 for the parts outside the CDR3, the full variable domain is GAGVSQSPRYKVAKRGQDVALRCDPISGHVSLFWYQQALGQGPEFLTYFQNEAQLDKSGLPSDRFFAERPEGSVSTLKIQRTQQEDSAVYLCASSRGGTYEQYFGPGTRLTVT.

Written as DNA, the CDR3 is TGTGCCAGCAGAAGGCGGGATGGGAATGAGCAGTTCTTC. It translates to CASRRRDGNEQFF. This rearrangement joins TRBV2 to TRBJ2-1, with D perhaps TRBD2 (6 bases). In germline, CDR1 is SNHLY, CDR2 FYNNEI. Trimming took off 6 bases at V and 7 bases at J, with 13 bases between the two ends. The CDR3 is 13 residues long.

The chain is built from TRBV6-4 and TRBJ1-1; possibly TRBD1 for D (6 bases). The germline V and J ends were trimmed by 4 bases and 0 bases, with 15 bases remaining between them. The CDR3 length is 16 residues. Germline CDR1 and CDR2: MRHNA and SNTAGT. The DNA for the CDR3 is TGTGCCAGCAGTGCCTTCGGGGGGGCAATGAACACTGAAGCTTTCTTT. It encodes CASSAFGGAMNTEAFF.

This clone was counted once. The rearrangement uses TRBV30 and TRBJ1-4; D not certain. Germline V lookup: CDR1 GTSNPN, CDR2 SVGIG (reference sequence). This CDR3 region has 14 residues. The ends were cut back, 0 bases at V and 4 bases at J, with 9 bases in the middle. The DNA for the CDR3 is TGTGCCTGGAGTGTACGGAGGGATAATGAAAAACTGTTTTTT. Amino acid sequence: CAWSVRRDNEKLFF.

In its sample, this clone was seen once. V gene TRBV19 combines with J gene TRBJ1-2; 7 bases align to TRBD1. Germline CDR1 LNHDA, CDR2 SQIVND (reference sequence). V dropped 6 bases and J dropped 2; count of bases not matched to a gene: 3. This CDR3 has 13 amino acids. CDR3 sequence reads: CASRLTGNYGYTF. DNA of the CDR3: TGTGCCAGTAGGCTGACAGGGAACTATGGCTACACCTTC.

This clone was seen only once. The chain couples TRBV6-1 to TRBJ2-6; D may be TRBD2 (6 bases). The germline gives CDR1 MNHNS, CDR2 SASEGT. The V and J ends lost 1 base and 1 base respectively, with 14 bases between them. The length of the CDR3 is 18 residues. The CDR3 is CASSEGGTVQSGANVLTF. The CDR3 DNA reads as TGTGCCAGCAGTGAAGGAGGGACTGTACAATCTGGGGCCAACGTCCTGACTTTC.